The present TCR beta chain was sequenced within a study of graft-versus-host responses after intestinal transplantation. TCRdb keeps only in-frame clones here, not all; method: immunoSEQ multiplex PCR. Among tens of thousands of clones, roughly 95% were seen once, and the ten largest hold 0.2% to 0.25%. V was pared by 3 bases and J by 2 bases, with 8 bases between. Germline-derived CDR1 and CDR2 are SEHNR and FQNEAQ (reference sequence). The CDR3 contains 13 residues. Of note for this clone: Its antigen is currently unknown.

The receptor comes from a human donor who was the organ donor for an intestinal transplant. V gene TRBV7-9 combines with J gene TRBJ2-7, with a possible D match to TRBD2 (7 bases). This material consisted of unstimulated CD8+ T cells sorted from spleen or lymph node cells, taken before transplant. CDR3 sequence reads: CASSLGGPYEQYF. The CDR3 coding sequence is TGTGCCAGCAGCTTGGGGGGGCCCTACGAGCAGTACTTC.